What follows describes a single T cell receptor beta chain. Its antigen remains unidentified. In the study's own analysis: Owing to the provision of junction-only sequences devoid of quality scores by immunoSEQ, filtering differed. Method: immunoSEQ multiplex PCR; TCRdb's copy keeps in-frame clones and lacks some. That table supplies the V and J calls and clone size; D and trimming were determined from the DNA. The table lists under 2,500,000 clones, roughly 95% of them singletons. This record belongs to a study of shared clonotypes between healthy human individuals. Study-wide points: Clonotype sharing across donors was expected to vary with sequencing depth.

Sequenced: naive CD4+ T cells sorted from blood. Noted subset: CD45RA+ positively selected. The sequence was collected from a man younger than 30 in good health.

CDR3 sequence reads: CASSPRIETDTQYF. As DNA, the CDR3 is TGTGCCAGCTCACCACGGATAGAAACAGATACGCAGTATTTT. The rearrangement uses TRBV18 and TRBJ2-3; D is undetermined. V was shortened by 1 base and J by 3 bases, with 8 bases between the two germline ends. CDR3 length equals 14 residues. The germline gives CDR1 KGHSH, CDR2 LQKENI.